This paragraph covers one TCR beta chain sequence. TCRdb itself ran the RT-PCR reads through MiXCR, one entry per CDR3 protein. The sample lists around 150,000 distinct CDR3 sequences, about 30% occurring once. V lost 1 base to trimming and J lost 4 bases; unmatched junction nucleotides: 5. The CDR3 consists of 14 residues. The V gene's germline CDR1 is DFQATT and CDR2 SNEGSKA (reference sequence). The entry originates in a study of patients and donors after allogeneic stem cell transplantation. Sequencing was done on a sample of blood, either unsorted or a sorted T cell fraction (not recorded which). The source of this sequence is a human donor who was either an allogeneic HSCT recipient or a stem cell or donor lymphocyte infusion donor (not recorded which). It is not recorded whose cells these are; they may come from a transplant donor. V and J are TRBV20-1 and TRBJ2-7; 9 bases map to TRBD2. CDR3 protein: CSARVAGERYEQYF. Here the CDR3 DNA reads TGCAGTGCTAGAGTAGCGGGAGAGCGTTACGAGCAGTACTTC.